The 9 T cell receptor beta chains listed next were all sequenced from one sample in a study of CD8+ T cells in alopecia areata. The treatment denotes: oral pan-JAK inhibitor, 5-10 mg twice daily. Extracted RNA was reverse transcribed, and the resulting cDNA served as sequencing template. Clones were sequenced by immunoSEQ multiplex PCR, and TCRdb holds only the in-frame ones, with some missing. The repertoire includes tens of thousands of clones, over 25% of them detected once, and under 15% sits in the top ten. The input for sequencing was CD8+ T cells sorted from blood, taken at week 4, from a patient treated with tofacitinib. The receptors were gathered from a human donor with alopecia areata.

Many counts were recorded for this clone. The gene calls are TRBV25-1 and TRBJ2-7; 14 positions agree with TRBD2. J was trimmed by 7 bases and V by 8 bases; bases with no gene match: 13. The length of the CDR3 is 16 residues. The germline gives CDR1 MGHDK, CDR2 SYGVNS. CDR3 amino acids: CASQTMGLAGEGEQYF. The CDR3 nucleotides are TGTGCCAGCCAGACCATGGGACTAGCGGGAGAGGGTGAGCAGTACTTC.

On this clone: One junction end does not reproduce the germline sequence, and a read error may be involved. This chain links TRBV7-8 with TRBJ1-1; possible D gene TRBD1, 6 bases. This CDR3 is 16 amino acids long. The germline CDR1 and CDR2 sequences are SGHVS and FQNEAQ. This CDR3 reads CASTLGGGVANTEAFF. The CDR3, as DNA: TGTGCCAGCACCTTAGGAGGGGGGGTGGCGAACACTGAAGCTTTCTTT.

The rearrangement uses TRBV30 and TRBJ1-5; D not certain. Trimming shortened V by 0 bases and J by 7 bases, and 7 bases separated the two germline ends. The germline CDR1 and CDR2 sequences are GTSNPN and SVGIG (reference sequence). The CDR3 loop spans 12 amino acids. As DNA, the CDR3 is TGTGCCTGGAGTGTACGGGGACAGCCCCAGCATTTT. Its protein product is CAWSVRGQPQHF.

This clone came up a few times. V is TRBV5-4 and J is TRBJ2-2; D might be TRBD1 (5 bases). CDR3 size: 16 residues. The germline V gene encodes CDR1 SGHNT and CDR2 YYREEE (reference sequence). The V and J ends lost 0 bases and 3 bases respectively, with 12 bases between them. CDR3 sequence (DNA): TGTGCCAGCAGCTTGGGGTCGAGACAGTACACCGGGGAGCTGTTTTTT. Its translation is CASSLGSRQYTGELFF.

The chain couples TRBV2 to TRBJ2-3, with unresolved D. Germline loops: CDR1 SNHLY, CDR2 FYNNEI. CDR3 length: 10 residues. The germline V and J ends were trimmed by 6 bases and 10 bases, with 8 bases remaining between them. In DNA form, the CDR3 reads TGTGCCAGCAGGGCAGGTCCGCAGTATTTT. The encoded protein is CASRAGPQYF.

The CDR3: CASSYRFSGGYTF. CDR3 DNA: TGTGCCAGCAGTTACCGCTTTTCGGGCGGCTACACCTTC. The V gene is TRBV6-5, the J gene TRBJ1-2; D remains ambiguous. The CDR3 sequence is 13 residues long. The germline V gene has CDR1 MNHEY and CDR2 SVGAGI. V was pared by 2 bases and J by 8 bases, with 12 bases between.

The J gene is TRBJ1-3, the V gene TRBV29-1, with D possibly matching TRBD1 (5 bases). V lost 1 base and J lost 0, with 13 bases in between. This CDR3 has 16 amino acids. Germline CDR1 and CDR2: SQVTM and ANQGSEA. CDR3 nucleotides: TGCAGCGTTGAAGGCGCAGGGATTGACTCTGGAAACACCATATATTTT. Translating gives CSVEGAGIDSGNTIYF.

In this sample, this clone turned up a few times. The CDR3 region is CSVMTSGNSYEQYF. In DNA form, the CDR3 reads TGCAGCGTGATGACTAGCGGGAACTCCTACGAGCAGTACTTC. This chain joins TRBV29-1 and TRBJ2-7; the match to TRBD2 covers 11 bases. Germline lookup yields CDR1 SQVTM and CDR2 ANQGSEA. Germline trimming cut 6 bases from V and 0 bases from J; bases unmatched to any gene: 4. This CDR3 comprises 14 residues.

The chain joins TRBV29-1 to TRBJ2-1; D tentatively fits TRBD1 or TRBD2 (5 bases each). In germline, CDR1 is SQVTM, CDR2 ANQGSEA. CDR3 size: 11 residues. V lost 4 bases to trimming and J lost 12 bases, with 13 bases between them. The DNA of the CDR3 is TGCAGCGTTGTATGGGGGTCAGGGCAGTTCTTC. This sequence encodes CSVVWGSGQFF.